Listed here is a single TCR beta chain. The data were taken from a study of shared clonotypes between healthy human individuals. Looking at the study overall: A few men and a couple of women, aged 18 to 49, were donors.

The CDR3 extends over 12 amino acids. V was clipped by 7 bases and J by 7 bases; unmatched bases: 4. CDR1 and CDR2 from the germline V gene are MNHEY and SMNVEV (reference sequence). The authors' processing: From ImmunoSEQ came sequences covering only the junction and carrying no quality scores, so filtering differed. TCRdb keeps only in-frame clones here, not all; method: immunoSEQ multiplex PCR. That table supplies the V and J calls and clone size; D and trimming were determined from the DNA. The sample holds 450,000 to 500,000 clones, about 78% seen once. The donors, all of them Caucasian adults, lived in Nashville, Tennessee. Each unsorted sample relied on about 100 million PBMCs as its source of genomic DNA.

J is TRBJ2-7 and V is TRBV27, with 10 bases fitting TRBD1. The TCR was taken from a middle-aged woman in good health. Some clones in this sample may be carry-over from other donors' samples. The sequencing input was PBMCs. CDR3 sequence reads: CASNDRGREQYF. CDR3 DNA: TGTGCCAGCAATGACAGGGGGCGAGAGCAGTACTTC.